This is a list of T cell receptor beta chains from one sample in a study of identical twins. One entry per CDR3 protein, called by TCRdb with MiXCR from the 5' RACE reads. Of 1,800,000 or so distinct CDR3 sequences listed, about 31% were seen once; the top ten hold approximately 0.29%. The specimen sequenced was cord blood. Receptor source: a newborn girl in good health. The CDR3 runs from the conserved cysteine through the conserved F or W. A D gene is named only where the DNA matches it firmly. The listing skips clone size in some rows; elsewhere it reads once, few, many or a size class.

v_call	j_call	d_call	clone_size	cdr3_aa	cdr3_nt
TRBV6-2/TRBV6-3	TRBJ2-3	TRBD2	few	CASSLMLAGLTDTQYF	TGTGCCAGCAGTCTAATGCTAGCGGGCCTCACAGATACGCAGTATTTT
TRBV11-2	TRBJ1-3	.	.	CASSPRGGDGDYTIYF	TGTGCCAGCAGTCCGAGGGGAGGGGACGGCGATTACACCATATATTTT
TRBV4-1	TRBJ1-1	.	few	CASSQLVTYTEAFF	TGCGCCAGCAGCCAACTGGTTACATACACTGAAGCTTTCTTT
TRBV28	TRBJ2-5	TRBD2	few	CASTSSGSPLSETQYF	TGTGCCAGCACCTCTAGCGGGAGCCCCCTGTCAGAGACCCAGTACTTC
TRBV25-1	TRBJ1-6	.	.	CASSELAASYNSPLHF	TGTGCCAGCAGCGAGTTAGCTGCCTCCTATAATTCACCCCTCCACTTT
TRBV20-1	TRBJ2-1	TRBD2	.	CSGGLAGGNEQFF	TGCAGTGGGGGCCTAGCGGGGGGCAATGAGCAGTTCTTC
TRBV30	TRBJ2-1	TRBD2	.	CAWWRGGYNEQFF	TGTGCCTGGTGGCGGGGGGGATACAATGAGCAGTTCTTC
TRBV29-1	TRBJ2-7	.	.	CSVPKDNSYEQYF	TGCAGCGTCCCGAAGGACAACTCCTACGAGCAGTACTTC
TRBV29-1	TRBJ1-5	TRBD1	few	CSLLCPGTGSGDNQPQHF	TGCAGCCTACTTTGTCCCGGGACAGGGTCGGGTGACAATCAGCCCCAGCATTTT
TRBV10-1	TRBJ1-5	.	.	CASTINQHF	TGCGCCAGCACCATAAACCAGCATTTT
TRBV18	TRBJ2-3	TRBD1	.	CASSPPQGGTDTQYF	TGTGCCAGCTCACCACCGCAGGGGGGCACAGATACGCAGTATTTT
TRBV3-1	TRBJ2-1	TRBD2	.	CASSQEQGAGVTYNEQFF	TGTGCCAGCAGCCAAGAACAGGGAGCGGGAGTCACCTACAATGAGCAGTTCTTC
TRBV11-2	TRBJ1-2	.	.	CASSLDLTANYGYTF	TGTGCCAGCAGCTTAGACCTGACAGCTAACTATGGCTACACCTTC
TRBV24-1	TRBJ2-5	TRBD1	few	CATSDGQGMETQYF	TGTGCCACCAGTGACGGACAGGGCATGGAGACCCAGTACTTC
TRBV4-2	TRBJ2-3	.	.	CASSQDGGGAGDTQYF	TGTGCCAGCAGCCAAGATGGAGGGGGGGCCGGAGATACGCAGTATTTT
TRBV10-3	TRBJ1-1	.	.	CAISVQGVYTEAFF	TGTGCCATCAGTGTACAGGGTGTGTACACTGAAGCTTTCTTT
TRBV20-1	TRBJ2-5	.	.	CSAEPPGSEETQYF	TGCAGTGCTGAGCCCCCGGGATCAGAAGAGACCCAGTACTTC
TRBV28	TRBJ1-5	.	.	CASSSGWSNQPQHF	TGTGCCAGCAGCTCCGGCTGGAGCAATCAGCCCCAGCATTTT
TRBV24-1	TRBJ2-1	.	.	CATSDLTGRNEQFF	TGTGCCACCAGTGATTTGACAGGGCGCAATGAGCAGTTCTTC
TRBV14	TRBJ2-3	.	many	CASSQVQTDTQYF	TGTGCCAGCAGCCAAGTACAGACCGATACGCAGTATTTT
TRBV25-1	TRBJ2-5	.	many	CASSESQETQYF	TGTGCCAGCAGTGAATCACAAGAGACCCAGTACTTC
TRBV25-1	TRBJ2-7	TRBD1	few	CASSAGQGVHEQYF	TGTGCCAGCAGTGCCGGACAGGGTGTCCACGAGCAGTACTTC
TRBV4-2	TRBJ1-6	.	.	CASSQAKGEGPSPLHF	TGTGCCAGCAGCCAAGCCAAGGGGGAAGGCCCTTCACCTCTCCACTTT
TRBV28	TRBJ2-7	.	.	CASSLWATGSSYEQYF	TGTGCCAGCAGTTTATGGGCTACAGGGAGCTCCTACGAGCAGTACTTC
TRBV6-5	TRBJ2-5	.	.	CASSSGRHNEQYF	TGTGCCAGCAGCTCCGGACGACACAATGAGCAGTACTTC
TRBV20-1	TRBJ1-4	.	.	CSAPGTNEKLFF	TGCAGTGCCCCTGGAACTAATGAAAAACTGTTTTTT
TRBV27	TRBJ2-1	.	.	CASSLSTGFAYEQFF	TGTGCCAGCAGTTTATCGACAGGATTTGCCTACGAGCAGTTCTTC
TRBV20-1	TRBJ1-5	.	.	CSASSGVSNQPQHF	TGCAGTGCCTCATCGGGGGTTAGCAATCAGCCCCAGCATTTT
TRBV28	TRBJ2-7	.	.	CASSSLRVIQQAEQYF	TGTGCCAGCAGCTCTCTTAGAGTCATCCAACAGGCTGAGCAGTACTTC